This TCR beta chain originates from a study of blood T cells in healthy people across ages. A second PCR, run for about 7 to 11 cycles, used a sample-barcoded 5' primer plus a J-beta primer mix. TCRdb ran MiXCR on the 5' RACE reads and lists one entry per CDR3 protein. The sample lists 790,000 or so distinct CDR3 sequences; around 50% were seen once. The CDR3 consists of 17 residues. The V gene end was trimmed by 6 bases and the J gene end by 1 base; junction bases not matched to a gene: 11. CDR1 and CDR2 (germline): MGHRA, YSYEKL. The chain employs TRBV4-1 and TRBJ2-5; 10 positions agree with TRBD1. Sequenced sample: blood. The receptor was derived from a man older than 75 in good health. The CDR3 coding sequence is TGCGCCAGCAGTCCCTCCCCGGGACAGGGGTTCCAAGAGACCCAGTACTTC. Its translation: CASSPSPGQGFQETQYF.